This T cell receptor beta chain was sequenced in a study of shared clonotypes between healthy human individuals (dated by TCRdb to about 2020). For context, the study as a whole: A couple of women and a few men aged 18 to 49 years were included in the cohort. Blood TCR repertoires of several healthy adults were deeply sequenced to estimate repertoire size and the extent of clonotype sharing between individuals. Different laboratories and diverse techniques were used to prepare libraries and sequence TCR repertoires, to increase sequencing depth and limit assay-specific biases. For each donor, CD4 naive and CD4 memory were each given three plates, CD8 naive was given two plates, and CD8 memory was given one plate. Between about 0.9 and 8.9 billion PBMCs per donor were obtained by leukapheresis. Here is what the overall study found, with its caveats: Only blood was sampled, and tissue TCR repertoires likely differ from those in blood. Based on pairwise subsampling, the degree of clonotype sharing among donors was expected to be affected by sequencing depth. Even with the large sequencing depth, rarefaction of the sorted-subset datasets indicated that sequencing was incomplete. When a few donors were compared, the shared fraction of clonotypes was about 5% for naive CD4, less than 4% for naive CD8, roughly 2.3% for memory CD4, and around 0.4% for memory CD8. Estimated clonotype richness was generally larger for naive than for memory subsets. Clonotypes shared by all four sorted-subset donors showed higher generation probabilities than non-shared clonotypes. The genetic and exposure-history diversity represented was limited by the small number of donors.

Using the deep immunoSEQ assay, TCR CDR3 regions were amplified from genomic DNA by multiplex PCR. Genomic DNA extracted from each cell subset was distributed evenly over all wells of several immunoSEQ 96-well plates, and each plate served as one replicate. For sorted subsets, each replicate PCR was loaded with approximately 0.2 ug genomic DNA, equivalent to about 30,000 T cell genomes. Purified libraries were measured with a Qubit 3.0 fluorometer, size-checked on a Bioanalyzer 2100, and measured again with the KAPA Library Quantification kit. Every immunoSEQ 96-well plate was sequenced on a separate single-read 150-cycle Illumina NextSeq 550 flow cell. In the original analysis: Because only junctional sequences without quality scores were contained in the immunoSEQ output, filtering matching that applied to full-length reads could not be performed. Sequences were annotated with PyIR, a Python wrapper for IgBLAST v1.9, and V/J genes and CDR3 were assigned using IMGT germline references. Any read was removed if the V/J assignment was weak (E-value above 1e-6), the CDR3 was missing, or the read contained stop codons, out-of-frame junctions, or ambiguous translated residues. V3J clonotypes were defined as sequences sharing the same inferred V gene, J gene, and CDR3 amino acid sequence. Percentage overlap between repertoires was calculated by dividing the number of shared unique clonotypes by the size of the smaller repertoire. Richness of each repertoire was evaluated using RTK rarefaction, the Chao1 estimator, and Recon v2.1 estimates of unobserved clonotypes. For all TCRbeta clonotypes obtained by the gDNA method from a handful of donors, generation probabilities were computed with OLGA. Drawn from immuneACCESS, this table holds only the in-frame rearrangements with V and J called that TCRdb kept. Clones are partly lost; checked studies trace under half to an unresolved V gene and leave the rest unexplained. V and J calls and clone size are as listed in that table; D and trimming were resolved from the DNA. This sample is represented by 90,000 to 130,000 clones; 68% of them were singletons. The top ten constitute approximately 24% of the sample.

Trimming takes 3 bases off V and 5 bases off J; junction bases not matched to a gene: 9. The CDR3, from cysteine to phenylalanine, totals 15 residues. The retained sequence is limited to the CDR3, 45 bases, with the frame set at the first base. From the germline V gene (reference sequence), CDR1 is SEHNR and CDR2 is FQNEAQ. Comments on this clone: The antigen it binds to is not known. Base quality data are lacking; no much larger clone is found one base away.

Healthy HIV-negative adults with no recently reported acute infections or vaccinations were included as donors. All donors were Caucasian adults living in Nashville, Tennessee, USA. CD8 memory samples combined magnetically selected CD45RO+ cells with CCR7-negative CD45RA+ effector memory (TemRA) cells. Blood was obtained by leukapheresis, after which PBMCs were separated by Ficoll-Histopaque density gradient centrifugation and cryopreserved in liquid nitrogen vapor phase. Analytical flow cytometry was used to check the purity and quantity of every magnetically sorted T cell population. Each sorted fraction had its genomic DNA isolated and then quantified by UV absorbance on a Nanodrop 2000c.

The source is a woman aged 25 to 39 in good health. The receptor chain draws on TRBV7-9 and TRBJ1-1, with 7 junctional bases fitting TRBD1. The sequenced sample consisted of memory CD8+ T cells sorted from blood. The sample's cell subset or site label, in plain terms: CD45RO+ cells pooled with CCR7-negative TemRA cells. The sequence in DNA is TGTGCCAGCAGCTTCCCAGGGGGGGGGAAGACTGAAGCTTTCTTT. It translates as CASSFPGGGKTEAFF.